The 17 T cell receptor beta chains below all came from one sample that was sequenced in a study of T-cell reconstitution after alpha-beta-depleted transplantation in children. Unique molecular identifiers were used in preparing the TCRbeta library. Via MiXCR, TCRdb re-called the PCR reads, giving one row per CDR3 protein. The profile shows 200,000 to 250,000 distinct CDR3 sequences, 8% to 9.5% of them singletons. Material: PBMCs from the stem cell graft donor, obtained from the stem cell graft. These receptors were taken from a human donor who donated a stem cell graft to a child with acute lymphoblastic leukemia.

This clonotype was recorded a few times. The chain recombines TRBV12-3 or TRBV12-4 with TRBJ1-1, with D possibly matching TRBD1 (5 bases). The CDR3 runs to 13 residues. V lost 0 bases and J lost 8, with 10 bases in between. The CDR3 nucleotides are TGTGCCAGCAGTTTAGCATGGGGCTCCGAAGCTTTCTTT. This gives the protein CASSLAWGSEAFF.

This chain connects TRBV27 to TRBJ2-7, with a weak D call TRBD2 (6 bases). There are 15 residues in the CDR3. Looked up from germline, CDR1 is MNHEY and CDR2 is SMNVEV (reference sequence). The V and J ends lost 7 bases and 0 bases respectively, with 16 bases between them. The CDR3 coding sequence is TGTGCCAGCACCCGAGGACAAGCGGGCTCCTACGAGCAGTACTTC. Residues: CASTRGQAGSYEQYF.

The chain carries TRBV15 and TRBJ2-7; D not certain. The CDR3 has 12 residues. Between the trimmed V and J ends, which lost 0 bases and 6 bases, there was a span of 6 bases. Per the germline V gene, CDR1 is LNHNV and CDR2 is YYDKDF (reference sequence). The CDR3 sequence is CATSRDTLEQYF. Here the CDR3 DNA reads TGTGCCACCAGCAGAGATACCCTCGAGCAGTACTTC. Filled out from reference TRBV15 and TRBJ2-7, the complete variable domain reads DAMVIQNPRYQVTQFGKPVTLSCSQTLNHNVMYWYQQKSSQAPKLLFHYYDKDFNNEADTPDNFQSRRPNTSFCFLDIRSPGLGDTAMYLCATSRDTLEQYFGPGTRLTVT.

This clonotype was seen repeatedly, ten times or more. The genes are TRBV12-3 or TRBV12-4 and TRBJ2-3; D is ambiguous. CDR3 length: 14 residues. The V and J ends lost 3 bases and 2 bases respectively, with 9 bases between them. The CDR3: CASSFGLNTDTQYF. CDR3 coding DNA: TGTGCCAGCAGTTTCGGTCTAAACACAGATACGCAGTATTTT.

This clonotype was detected a few times. The rearrangement joins TRBV6-2 or TRBV6-3 to TRBJ2-1, with a tentative D call TRBD1 (6 bases). The V end lost 0 bases, the J end lost 2 bases, and 11 bases lay between the germline ends. The CDR3 is made up of 16 amino acids. CDR1 and CDR2 from the germline V gene are MNHEY and SVGEGT. CDR3 amino acids: CASSYSGGLTYNEQFF. Written as DNA, the CDR3 is TGTGCCAGCAGTTACTCAGGGGGATTAACCTACAATGAGCAGTTCTTC.

The chain employs TRBV4-1 and TRBJ2-1, with 14 bases matching TRBD2. CDR1 is MGHRA and CDR2 is YSYEKL in the germline V gene. This CDR3 comprises 17 residues. V lost 3 bases to trimming and J lost 8 bases; unmatched junction nucleotides: 9. This CDR3 is CASSQAPTSGGAYEQFF. The DNA of the CDR3 is TGCGCCAGCAGCCAGGCCCCGACTAGCGGGGGGGCCTATGAGCAGTTCTTC.

This clonotype was counted at least ten times. This chain uses TRBV7-2 with TRBJ1-5; the D is unclear. The germline V gene encodes CDR1 SGHTA and CDR2 FQGNSA. With 2 bases removed from V and 1 base from J, the gap between germline ends came to 3 bases. CDR3 length: 13 residues. The CDR3 bases are TGTGCCAGCAGCTTAAGGAGCAATCAGCCCCAGCATTTT. Its protein is CASSLRSNQPQHF.

V is TRBV9 and J is TRBJ1-4, with no clear D. The V gene's germline CDR1 is SGDLS and CDR2 YYNGEE. V was pared by 1 base and J by 8 bases, with 18 bases between. The length of the CDR3 is 16 residues. Here the CDR3 DNA reads TGTGCCAGCAGCGTATCCTCGAGCGCTTTGGGAGAAAAACTGTTTTTT. Its protein product is CASSVSSSALGEKLFF.

This clonotype turned up a few times. J is TRBJ2-7 and V is TRBV20-1; weak D call: TRBD2 (6 bases). The CDR3 is made up of 15 amino acids. With 0 bases removed from V and 2 bases from J, the gap between germline ends came to 14 bases. The germline CDR1 and CDR2 sequences are DFQATT and SNEGSKA (reference sequence). The CDR3 loop reads CSARELLGLAYEQYF. The CDR3 nucleotides are TGCAGTGCTAGAGAGTTATTGGGACTGGCCTACGAGCAGTACTTC.

The CDR3, as DNA: TGTGCCAGCAGTTCAGACGAGGACGAGCAGTACTTC. Protein sequence: CASSSDEDEQYF. This chain connects TRBV6-5 to TRBJ2-7; D gene unclear. The CDR3 is 12 amino acids. The germline gives CDR1 MNHEY, CDR2 SVGAGI. Deletions cut 4 bases from V and 5 bases from J, with 9 bases between.

This chain links TRBV29-1 with TRBJ2-2, with 7 bases that match TRBD1. Trimming removed 6 bases from V and 0 bases from J; junction bases left unmatched: 4. The CDR3 has 14 residues. The germline gives CDR1 SQVTM, CDR2 ANQGSEA. CDR3 sequence reads: CSVLTGPNTGELFF. The CDR3 DNA is TGCAGCGTGTTGACAGGGCCGAACACCGGGGAGCTGTTTTTT.

V usage is TRBV5-1 and J usage is TRBJ1-2, with no clear D. V dropped 0 bases and J dropped 3 bases, with 12 bases sitting between them. CDR3 length equals 15 residues. Germline-derived CDR1 and CDR2 are SGHRS and YFSETQ. CDR3 sequence (DNA): TGCGCCAGCAGCTTGGCGGTTGGGCCAGACTATGGCTACACCTTC. As protein: CASSLAVGPDYGYTF.

The rearrangement uses TRBV4-3 and TRBJ2-7; the D gene could be TRBD1 or TRBD2 (5 bases each). The germline V gene encodes CDR1 LGHNA and CDR2 YSLEER. The CDR3 totals 15 residues. Trimming left V 2 bases short and J 0 bases short, with 11 bases between. CDR3 amino acids: CASSQLGDDSYEQYF. The CDR3 region has the DNA TGCGCCAGCAGCCAATTGGGGGACGACTCCTACGAGCAGTACTTC.

This clonotype was recorded many times. The CDR3 region is CASSQEGSGGTRFF. CDR3 coding DNA: TGCGCCAGCAGCCAAGAAGGCTCCGGGGGGACCAGGTTCTTC. The V and J genes are TRBV4-3 and TRBJ2-1, with 7 nucleotides matching TRBD2. Germline V gene lookup returns CDR1 LGHNA and CDR2 YSLEER. Losses at the gene ends were 0 bases for V and 15 bases for J; bases not matched to a gene: 11. This CDR3 region has 14 residues.

This rearrangement joins TRBV6-2 or TRBV6-3 to TRBJ1-1, with D possibly matching TRBD1 (5 bases). Between the trimmed V and J ends, which lost 7 bases and 2 bases, there was a span of 17 bases. The germline CDR1 and CDR2 sequences are MNHEY and SVGEGT. The CDR3 spans 15 residues. The CDR3 coding sequence is TGTGCCAGCACACCTGGGGCGGCTGGAAACACTGAAGCTTTCTTT. This translates into CASTPGAAGNTEAFF.

This clonotype was counted many times. The genes are TRBV3-1 and TRBJ2-7; D unresolved. The CDR3 has 13 amino acids. CDR1 LGHDT and CDR2 YNNKEL come from the germline V gene (reference sequence). The V end lost 4 bases, the J end lost 0 bases, and 7 bases lay between the germline ends. CDR3 coding DNA: TGTGCCAGCAGCCCCTACTCCTCCTACGAGCAGTACTTC. Encoded protein: CASSPYSSYEQYF.

The rearrangement uses TRBV5-1 and TRBJ1-2; TRBD1 matches 10 bases. Germline-derived CDR1 and CDR2 are SGHRS and YFSETQ. The V segment lost 4 bases and the J segment 4 bases; nucleotides outside the gene matches: 7. This CDR3 region has 15 residues. CDR3 DNA sequence: TGCGCCAGCAGCAGGGGACAGGGGTTGATCTATGGCTACACCTTC. This gives the protein CASSRGQGLIYGYTF.